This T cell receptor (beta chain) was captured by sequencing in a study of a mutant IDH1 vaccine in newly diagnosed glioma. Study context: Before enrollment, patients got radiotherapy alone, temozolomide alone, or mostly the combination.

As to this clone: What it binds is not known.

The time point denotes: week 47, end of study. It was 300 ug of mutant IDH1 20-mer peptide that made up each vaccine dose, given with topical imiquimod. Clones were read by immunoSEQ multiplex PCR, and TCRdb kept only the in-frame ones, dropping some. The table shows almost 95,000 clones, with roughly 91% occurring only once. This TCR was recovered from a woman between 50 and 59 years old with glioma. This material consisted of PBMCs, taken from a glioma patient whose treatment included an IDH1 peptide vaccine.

The CDR3 loop reads CASSLTGLSEKLFF. CDR3 DNA: TGTGCCAGTAGCCTGACAGGGCTATCTGAAAAACTGTTTTTT. This chain connects TRBV19 to TRBJ1-4, with TRBD1 matching over 7 bases. Per the germline V gene, CDR1 is LNHDA and CDR2 is SQIVND (reference sequence). The CDR3 contains 14 residues. V shed 6 bases and J 7 bases; nucleotides not matched to a gene: 8.